This T cell receptor beta chain was sequenced for a study of T-cell reconstitution after alpha-beta-depleted transplantation in children. V lost 7 bases, J lost 8 bases, and 5 bases stayed unmatched. Germline-derived CDR1 and CDR2 are MNHNS and SASEGT. This CDR3 is built from 13 residues. TCRbeta library construction was performed incorporating unique molecular identifiers. MiXCR, applied by TCRdb to the PCR reads, yields one record per CDR3 protein. Of 550,000 to 600,000 distinct CDR3 sequences in the sample, 23% were seen once. In the case of this clonotype: What it recognizes is unknown.

Overall study results and limits: Fresh T-cell production supplied most of the T-cell counts and diversity seen one year after transplant. From surviving recipient T cells and thymic progenitors came the high day-60 TCRbeta diversity observed in some patients. Several hundred expanded graft clones reportedly supplied alpha-beta T cells about two months after transplant.

The TCR comes from a boy in the first two years of life who had a stem cell transplant for acute myeloid leukemia, so the T cells may come from the graft donor. This rearrangement joins TRBV6-1 to TRBJ2-3, with TRBD2 matching 11 bases. The sample consisted of PBMCs, mostly from graft donor cells, taken 360 days after TCRalphabeta/CD19-depleted stem cell transplant. The DNA of the CDR3 is TGTGCCAGCACTAGCGGGGGGAGTGTTACGCAGTATTTT. Translating gives CASTSGGSVTQYF.